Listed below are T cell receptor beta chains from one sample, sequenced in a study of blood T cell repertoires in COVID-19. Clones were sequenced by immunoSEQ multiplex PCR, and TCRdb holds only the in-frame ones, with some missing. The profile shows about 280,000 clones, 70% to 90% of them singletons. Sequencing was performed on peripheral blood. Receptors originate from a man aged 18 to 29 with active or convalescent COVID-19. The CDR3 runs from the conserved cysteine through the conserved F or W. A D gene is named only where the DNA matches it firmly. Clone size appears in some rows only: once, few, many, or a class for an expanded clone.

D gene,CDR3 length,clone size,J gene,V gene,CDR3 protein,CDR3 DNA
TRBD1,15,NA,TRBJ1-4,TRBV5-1,CASSLVPGGYEKLFF,TGCGCCAGCAGCTTGGTCCCAGGGGGATATGAAAAACTGTTTTTT
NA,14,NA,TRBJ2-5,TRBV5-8,CASSLVDSGETQYF,TGTGCCAGCAGCTTGGTCGACAGTGGGGAGACCCAGTACTTC
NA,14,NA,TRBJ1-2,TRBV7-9,CASSFPRVDEGYTF,TGTGCCAGCAGCTTCCCCAGGGTGGATGAGGGCTACACCTTC
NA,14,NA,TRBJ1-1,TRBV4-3,CASSQGREGTEAFF,TGCGCCAGCAGCCAAGGCAGGGAGGGGACTGAAGCTTTCTTT
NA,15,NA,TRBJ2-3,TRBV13,CASSSAVSRADTQYF,TGTGCCAGCAGCTCCGCGGTTTCCAGGGCAGATACGCAGTATTTT
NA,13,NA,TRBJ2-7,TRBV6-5,CASSYSGSYEQYF,TGTGCCAGCAGTTACTCCGGCTCCTACGAGCAGTACTTC
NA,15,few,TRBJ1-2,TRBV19,CASSIKGKGNYGYTF,TGTGCCAGTAGTATAAAGGGGAAGGGTAACTATGGCTACACCTTC
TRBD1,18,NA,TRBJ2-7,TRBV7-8,CASSGDRGSRGFSYEQYF,TGTGCCAGCAGCGGGGACAGGGGCTCTAGGGGGTTCTCCTACGAGCAGTACTTC
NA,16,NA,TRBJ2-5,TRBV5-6,CASSLIRQTYQETQYF,TGTGCCAGCAGCTTGATCAGACAGACGTACCAAGAGACCCAGTACTTC
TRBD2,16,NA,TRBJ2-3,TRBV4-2,CASSQVSGGLLATQYF,TGTGCCAGCAGCCAAGTTAGCGGGGGGCTACTGGCGACGCAGTATTTT
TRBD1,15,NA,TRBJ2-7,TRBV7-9,CASSSGDRSNYEQYF,TGTGCCAGCAGCTCTGGGGACAGATCAAACTACGAGCAGTACTTC
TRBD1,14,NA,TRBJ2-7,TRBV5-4,CASSSGQYANEQYF,TGTGCCAGCAGCTCGGGACAGTATGCGAACGAGCAGTACTTC
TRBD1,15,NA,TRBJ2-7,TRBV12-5,CASGLLGGKSYEQYF,TGTGCTAGTGGTTTGTTAGGGGGCAAATCCTACGAGCAGTACTTC
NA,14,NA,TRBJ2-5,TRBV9,CASNVGQGSETQYF,TGTGCCAGCAACGTAGGGCAGGGGTCAGAGACCCAGTACTTC
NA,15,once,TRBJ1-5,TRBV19,CASSQDFYSNQPQHF,TGTGCCAGTAGCCAGGACTTTTATAGCAATCAGCCCCAGCATTTT
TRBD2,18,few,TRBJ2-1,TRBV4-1,CASSQGNGGRISYNEQFF,TGCGCCAGCAGCCAAGGGAACGGGGGGAGGATCTCCTACAATGAGCAGTTCTTC
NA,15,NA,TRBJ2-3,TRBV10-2,CASSESPVGTDTQYF,TGCGCCAGCAGTGAGTCGCCGGTTGGCACAGATACGCAGTATTTT
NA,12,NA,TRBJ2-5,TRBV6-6,CAAARIQETQYF,TGTGCCGCGGCCCGGATCCAAGAGACCCAGTACTTC
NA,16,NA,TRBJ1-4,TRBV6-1,CASSGREGQGNEKLFF,TGTGCCAGCAGTGGGCGTGAGGGACAAGGAAATGAAAAACTGTTTTTT
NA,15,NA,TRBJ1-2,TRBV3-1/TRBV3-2,CASSQENRANYGYTF,TGTGCCAGCAGCCAAGAGAACAGAGCTAACTATGGCTACACCTTC
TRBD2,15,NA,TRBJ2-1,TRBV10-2,CASRQSRSGGGEQFF,TGCGCCAGCAGGCAGAGCCGCAGCGGGGGGGGAGAGCAGTTCTTC
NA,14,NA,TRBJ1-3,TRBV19,CASSKAGTGNTIYF,TGTGCCAGTAGTAAAGCAGGGACTGGAAACACCATATATTTT
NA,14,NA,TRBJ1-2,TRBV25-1,CASSEWGGGYGYTF,TGTGCCAGCAGTGAATGGGGCGGGGGTTATGGCTACACCTTC
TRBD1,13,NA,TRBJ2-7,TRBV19,CASSVGQGYEQYF,TGTGCCAGTAGTGTGGGACAGGGATACGAGCAGTACTTC
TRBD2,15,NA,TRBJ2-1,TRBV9,CASSVAGGRVDEQFF,TGTGCCAGCAGCGTAGCGGGGGGACGGGTTGATGAGCAGTTCTTC
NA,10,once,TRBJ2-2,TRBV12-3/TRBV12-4,CASSSGELFF,TGTGCCAGCAGTTCTGGGGAGCTGTTTTTT
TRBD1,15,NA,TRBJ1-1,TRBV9,CASSGGTGAHTEAFF,TGTGCCAGCAGCGGAGGGACAGGGGCTCACACTGAAGCTTTCTTT
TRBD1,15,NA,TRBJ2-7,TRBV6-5,CAPRRGRTGYYEQYF,TGTGCCCCTCGTCGGGGCAGGACAGGGTACTACGAGCAGTACTTC
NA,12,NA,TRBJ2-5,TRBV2,CASFGGGETQYF,TGTGCCAGCTTTGGGGGCGGAGAGACCCAGTACTTC
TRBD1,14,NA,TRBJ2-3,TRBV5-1,CASSPGQGTDTQYF,TGCGCCAGCAGTCCGGGACAGGGGACAGATACGCAGTATTTT
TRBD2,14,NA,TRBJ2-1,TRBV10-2,CASKLAGGYNEQFF,TGCGCCAGCAAGCTAGCGGGGGGGTACAATGAGCAGTTCTTC
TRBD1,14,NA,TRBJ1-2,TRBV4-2,CASSQGDRGDGYTF,TGTGCCAGCAGCCAAGGGGACAGGGGGGATGGCTACACCTTC
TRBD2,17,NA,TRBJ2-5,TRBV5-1,CASSLGWRGGLLKTQYF,TGCGCCAGCAGCTTGGGGTGGCGGGGGGGGCTACTGAAGACCCAGTACTTC
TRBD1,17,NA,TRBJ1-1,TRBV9,CASSGGQGDGMNTEAFF,TGTGCCAGCAGCGGGGGACAGGGGGATGGGATGAACACTGAAGCTTTCTTT
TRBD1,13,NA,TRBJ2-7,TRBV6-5,CASKGQGSYEQYF,TGTGCCAGCAAAGGACAGGGGTCCTACGAGCAGTACTTC
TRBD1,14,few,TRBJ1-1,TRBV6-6,CASSSTGAGTEAFF,TGTGCCAGCAGTTCTACAGGGGCGGGCACTGAAGCTTTCTTT
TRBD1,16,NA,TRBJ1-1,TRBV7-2,CASSWTGTLRDTEAFF,TGTGCCAGCAGTTGGACAGGGACCCTTCGGGACACTGAAGCTTTCTTT
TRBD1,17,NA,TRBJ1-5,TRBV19,CASSIHPRDRINQPQHF,TGTGCCAGTAGTATCCACCCAAGGGACAGGATAAATCAGCCCCAGCATTTT
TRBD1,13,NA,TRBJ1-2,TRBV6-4,CASSEEGAYGYTF,TGTGCCAGCAGTGAGGAGGGGGCCTATGGCTACACCTTC
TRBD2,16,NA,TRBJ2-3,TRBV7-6,CASSPLAGGSADTQYF,TGTGCCAGCAGCCCTTTAGCGGGGGGTAGCGCAGATACGCAGTATTTT
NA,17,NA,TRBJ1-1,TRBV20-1,CSASSVKLREPGTEAFF,TGCAGTGCTAGTTCGGTTAAACTTAGGGAGCCGGGGACTGAAGCTTTCTTT
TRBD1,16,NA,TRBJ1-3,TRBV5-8,CASSLADRAGGNTIYF,TGTGCCAGCAGCTTGGCGGACAGGGCGGGAGGAAACACCATATATTTT
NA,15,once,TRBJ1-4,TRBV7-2,CASSLWDNPNEKLFF,TGTGCCAGCAGCTTATGGGACAACCCGAATGAAAAACTGTTTTTT